This TCR beta chain was identified during a study of blood T cell repertoires in COVID-19. Study as a whole: Sample material is recorded as cDNA or gDNA derived from T cells, B-cell-depleted T cells, or PBMCs.

Under the authors' procedure: By means of reference gene primer amplification, nucleated cell counts were estimated. Clones were sequenced by immunoSEQ multiplex PCR, and TCRdb holds only the in-frame ones, with some missing. Clone size and the V and J calls come from that table; the DNA yielded D and trimming. This table holds approximately 130,000 clones, around 88% found once. CDR1 is SGHTA, CDR2 FQGTGA, per germline. The CDR3 is 13 amino acids. V shed 5 bases and J shed 4 bases, with 11 bases lying between them. The clonotype comes from a woman between 50 and 59 years old who had recovered from COVID-19. Sample: peripheral blood. The V call is TRBV7-3, the J call TRBJ1-1; possible D gene TRBD1, 6 bases. CDR3 sequence reads: CASSLTGTTEAFF. DNA of the CDR3: TGTGCCAGCAGCCTTACAGGGACCACTGAAGCTTTCTTT. Based on the CDR3 plus reference TRBV7-3 and TRBJ1-1, the full variable domain is GAGVSQTPSNKVTEKGKYVELRCDPISGHTALYWYRQSLGQGPEFLIYFQGTGAADDSGLPNDRFFAVRPEGSVSTLKIQRTERGDSAVYLCASSLTGTTEAFFGQGTRLTVV.